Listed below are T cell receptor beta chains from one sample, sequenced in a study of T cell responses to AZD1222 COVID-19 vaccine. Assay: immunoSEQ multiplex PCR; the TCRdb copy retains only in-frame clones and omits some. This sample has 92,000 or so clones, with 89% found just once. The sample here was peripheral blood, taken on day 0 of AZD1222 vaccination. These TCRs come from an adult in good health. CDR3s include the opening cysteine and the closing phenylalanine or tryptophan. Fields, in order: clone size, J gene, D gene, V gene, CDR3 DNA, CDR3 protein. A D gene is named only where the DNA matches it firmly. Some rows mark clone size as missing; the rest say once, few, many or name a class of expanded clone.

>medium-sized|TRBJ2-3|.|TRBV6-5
TGTGCCAGCACCGATCAGCTAGCGAGAGATACGCAGTATTTT
CASTDQLARDTQYF
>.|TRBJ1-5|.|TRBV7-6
TGTGCCAGCAGCTTGGGACCGACTGGTCAGCCCCAGCATTTT
CASSLGPTGQPQHF
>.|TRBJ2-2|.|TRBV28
TGTGCCAGCAGTCACCAGACCGGGCGGGACACCGGGGAGCTGTTTTTT
CASSHQTGRDTGELFF
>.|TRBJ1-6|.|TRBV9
TGTGCCAGCAGCGTAGACCCCTTGGGTCCCAATTCACCCCTCCACTTT
CASSVDPLGPNSPLHF
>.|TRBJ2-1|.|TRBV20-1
TGCAGTGCTCGTGCTGAGGCAGGTGGGAATGAGCAGTTCTTC
CSARAEAGGNEQFF
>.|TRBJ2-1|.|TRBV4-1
TGCGCCAGCAGCCAAGCGGGGTACAATGAGCAGTTCTTC
CASSQAGYNEQFF
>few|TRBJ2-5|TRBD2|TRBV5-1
TGCGCCAGCAGCTTGGCCCTAGCGGGGGGGGAGACCCAGTACTTC
CASSLALAGGETQYF
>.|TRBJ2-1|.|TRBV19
TGTGCCAGTAGTATGTCGGCGGGGGCTAGCTACAATGAGCAGTTCTTC
CASSMSAGASYNEQFF
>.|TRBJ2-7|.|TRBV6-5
TGTGCCAGCAGTCAACGGGACACCTACGAGCAGTACTTC
CASSQRDTYEQYF
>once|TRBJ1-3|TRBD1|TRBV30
TGTGCCTGGAGTGTTGCAGGGGGCTTCGCGGGAAACACCATATATTTT
CAWSVAGGFAGNTIYF
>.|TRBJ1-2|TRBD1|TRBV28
TGTGCCAGCAGTTTAGGGACAGAGTCTGGCTACACCTTC
CASSLGTESGYTF
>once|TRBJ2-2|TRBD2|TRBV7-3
TGTGCCAGCAGCTCAACCTGGCGGGGGGGCGGCACCGGGGAGCTGTTTTTT
CASSSTWRGGGTGELFF
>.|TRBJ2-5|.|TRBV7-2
TGTGCCAGCAGCTCGAGAACAGGAGAGACCCAGTACTTC
CASSSRTGETQYF
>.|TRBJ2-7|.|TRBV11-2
TGTGCCAGCAGCCCGGGACTGCTTACCTACGAGCAGTACTTC
CASSPGLLTYEQYF
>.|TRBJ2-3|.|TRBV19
TGTGCCAGTAGTAAAGTAATAAGCACAGATACGCAGTATTTT
CASSKVISTDTQYF
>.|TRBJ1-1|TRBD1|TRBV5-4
TGTGCCAGCAGCTTACCAGGGGGCATGAACACTGAAGCTTTCTTT
CASSLPGGMNTEAFF
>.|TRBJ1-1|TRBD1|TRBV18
TGTGCCAGCTCACCACAGGGGGCTGTGAACACTGAAGCTTTCTTT
CASSPQGAVNTEAFF
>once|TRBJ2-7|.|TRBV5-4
TGTGCCAGCAGCTTGGGGTCCTCCTACTCCTACGAGCAGTACTTC
CASSLGSSYSYEQYF
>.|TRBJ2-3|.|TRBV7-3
TGTGCCAGCAGCTTCACGGGGGGCGGCACAGATACGCAGTATTTT
CASSFTGGGTDTQYF
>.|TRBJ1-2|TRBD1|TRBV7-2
TGTGCCAGCAGCTCTCCCGGGACAGCTTATGGCTACACCTTC
CASSSPGTAYGYTF
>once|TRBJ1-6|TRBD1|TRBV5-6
TGTGCCAGCAGCTTGGTCTTTTCGGGACAGTCATATAATTCACCCCTCCACTTT
CASSLVFSGQSYNSPLHF
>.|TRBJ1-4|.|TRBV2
TGTGCCAGCAGAAAAAACGGGGCGGCTAATGAAAAACTGTTTTTT
CASRKNGAANEKLFF
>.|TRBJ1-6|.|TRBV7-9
TGTGCCAGCAGCTTACGTCGAGAGAATAATTCACCCCTCCACTTT
CASSLRRENNSPLHF
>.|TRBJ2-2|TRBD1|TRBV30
TGTGCCTGGAAGGACAGGGGACTAAGGGGCACCGGGGAGCTGTTTTTT
CAWKDRGLRGTGELFF